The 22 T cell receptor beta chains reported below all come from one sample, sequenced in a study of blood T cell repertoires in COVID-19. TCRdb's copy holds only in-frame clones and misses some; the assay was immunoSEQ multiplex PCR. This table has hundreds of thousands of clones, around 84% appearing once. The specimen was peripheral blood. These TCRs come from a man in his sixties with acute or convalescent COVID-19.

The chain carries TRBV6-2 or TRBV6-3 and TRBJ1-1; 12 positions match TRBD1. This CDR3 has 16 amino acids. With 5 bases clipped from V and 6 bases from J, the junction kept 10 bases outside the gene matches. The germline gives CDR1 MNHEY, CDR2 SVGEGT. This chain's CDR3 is CASSTGDRGRSAEAFF. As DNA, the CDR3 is TGTGCCAGCAGTACCGGGGACAGGGGGCGGTCAGCTGAAGCTTTCTTT.

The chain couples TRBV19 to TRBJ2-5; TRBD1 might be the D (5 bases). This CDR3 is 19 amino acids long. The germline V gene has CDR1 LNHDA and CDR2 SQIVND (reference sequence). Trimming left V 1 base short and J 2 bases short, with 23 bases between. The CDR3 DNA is TGTGCCAGTAGTATAGGTCCGAGACAGCCACCCAATACTCAAGAGACCCAGTACTTC. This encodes CASSIGPRQPPNTQETQYF.

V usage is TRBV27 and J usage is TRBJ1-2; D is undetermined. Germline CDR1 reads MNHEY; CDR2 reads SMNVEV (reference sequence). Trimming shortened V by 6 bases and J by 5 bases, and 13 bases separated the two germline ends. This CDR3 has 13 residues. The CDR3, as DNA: TGTGCCAGCAGCCGCTCAGTCAATTATGGCTACACCTTC. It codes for CASSRSVNYGYTF.

CDR3 amino acids: CATSRVGGAGETQYF. The CDR3 DNA sequence: TGTGCCACCAGCAGAGTTGGGGGCGCAGGGGAGACCCAGTACTTC. The chain uses TRBV15 and TRBJ2-5, with D possibly being TRBD1 (6 bases). There are 15 residues in the CDR3. The ends were cut back, 1 base at V and 5 bases at J, with 14 bases in the middle. The germline V gene has CDR1 LNHNV and CDR2 YYDKDF (reference sequence).

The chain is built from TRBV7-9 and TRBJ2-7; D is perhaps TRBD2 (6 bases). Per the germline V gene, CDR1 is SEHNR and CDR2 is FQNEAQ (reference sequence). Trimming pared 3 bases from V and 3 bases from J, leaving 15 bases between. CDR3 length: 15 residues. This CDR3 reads CASSFTRGTFYEQYF. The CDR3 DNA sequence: TGTGCCAGCAGCTTTACCCGGGGGACCTTCTACGAGCAGTACTTC.

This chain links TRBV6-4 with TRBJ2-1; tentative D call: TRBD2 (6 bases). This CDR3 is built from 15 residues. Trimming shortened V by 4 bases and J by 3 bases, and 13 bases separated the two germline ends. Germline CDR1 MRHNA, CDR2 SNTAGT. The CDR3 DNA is TGTGCCAGCAGTGTCGGTAGCGGTTACTACAATGAGCAGTTCTTC. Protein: CASSVGSGYYNEQFF.

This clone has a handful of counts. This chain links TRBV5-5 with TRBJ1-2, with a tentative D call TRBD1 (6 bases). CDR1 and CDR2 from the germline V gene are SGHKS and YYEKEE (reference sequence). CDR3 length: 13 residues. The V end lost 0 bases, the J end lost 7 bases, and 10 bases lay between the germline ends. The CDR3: CASSLDRARGYTF. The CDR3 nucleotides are TGTGCCAGCAGCTTGGACAGGGCCCGTGGCTACACCTTC.

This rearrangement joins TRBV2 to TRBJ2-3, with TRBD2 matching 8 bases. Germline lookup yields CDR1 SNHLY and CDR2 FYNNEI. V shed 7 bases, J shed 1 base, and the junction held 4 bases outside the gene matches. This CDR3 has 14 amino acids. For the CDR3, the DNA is TGTGCCAGCACAGCGACTAGCGGCACAGATACGCAGTATTTT. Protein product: CASTATSGTDTQYF. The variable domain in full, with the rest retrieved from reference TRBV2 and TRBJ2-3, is EPEVTQTPSHQVTQMGQEVILRCVPISNHLYFYWYRQILGQKVEFLVSFYNNEISEKSEIFDDQFSVERPDGSNFTLKIRSTKLEDSAMYFCASTATSGTDTQYFGPGTRLTVL.

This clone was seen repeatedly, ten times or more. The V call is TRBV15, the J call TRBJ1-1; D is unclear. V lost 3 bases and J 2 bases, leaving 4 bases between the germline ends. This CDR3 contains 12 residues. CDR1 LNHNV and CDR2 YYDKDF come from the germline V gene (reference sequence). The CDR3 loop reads CATSSPNTEAFF. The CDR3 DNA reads TGTGCCACCAGCAGCCCAAACACTGAAGCTTTCTTT.

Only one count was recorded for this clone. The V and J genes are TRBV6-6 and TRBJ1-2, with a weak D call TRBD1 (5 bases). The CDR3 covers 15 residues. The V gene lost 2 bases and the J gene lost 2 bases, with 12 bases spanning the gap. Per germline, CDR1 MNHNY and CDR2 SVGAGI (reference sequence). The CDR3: CASSYPIGGNYGYTF. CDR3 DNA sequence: TGTGCCAGCAGTTACCCCATTGGGGGGAACTATGGCTACACCTTC.

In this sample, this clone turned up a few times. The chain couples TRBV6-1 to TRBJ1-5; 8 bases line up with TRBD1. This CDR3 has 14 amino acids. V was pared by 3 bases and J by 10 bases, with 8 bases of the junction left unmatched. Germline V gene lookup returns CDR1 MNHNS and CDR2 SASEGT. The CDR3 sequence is CASSDRQGMRPQHF. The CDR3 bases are TGTGCCAGCAGTGACAGACAGGGGATGAGACCCCAGCATTTT.

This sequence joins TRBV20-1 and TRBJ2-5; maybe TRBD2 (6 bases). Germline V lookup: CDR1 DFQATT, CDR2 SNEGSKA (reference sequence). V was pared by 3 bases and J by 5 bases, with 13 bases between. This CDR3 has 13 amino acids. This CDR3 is CSASWGGRETQYF. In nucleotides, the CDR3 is TGCAGTGCTAGTTGGGGAGGCCGGGAGACCCAGTACTTC.

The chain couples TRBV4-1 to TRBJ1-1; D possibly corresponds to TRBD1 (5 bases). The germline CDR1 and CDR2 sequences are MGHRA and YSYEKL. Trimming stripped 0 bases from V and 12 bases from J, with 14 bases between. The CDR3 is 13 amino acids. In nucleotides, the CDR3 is TGCGCCAGCAGCCAAGACCTGGGGCTTAGGTCTTTCTTT. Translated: CASSQDLGLRSFF.

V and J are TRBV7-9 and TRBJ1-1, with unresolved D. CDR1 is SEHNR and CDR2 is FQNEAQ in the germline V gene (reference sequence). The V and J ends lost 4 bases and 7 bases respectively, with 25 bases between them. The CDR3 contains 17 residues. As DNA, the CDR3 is TGTGCCAGCAGCTCACCCCATAGGACTGGGTCGAAGGTTGAAGCTTTCTTT. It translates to CASSSPHRTGSKVEAFF.

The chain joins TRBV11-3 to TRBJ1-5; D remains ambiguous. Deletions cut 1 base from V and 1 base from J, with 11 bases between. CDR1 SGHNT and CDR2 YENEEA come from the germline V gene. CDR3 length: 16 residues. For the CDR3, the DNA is TGTGCCAGCAGCTTAGTCCCAGTTTCAAGCAATCAGCCCCAGCATTTT. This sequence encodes CASSLVPVSSNQPQHF.

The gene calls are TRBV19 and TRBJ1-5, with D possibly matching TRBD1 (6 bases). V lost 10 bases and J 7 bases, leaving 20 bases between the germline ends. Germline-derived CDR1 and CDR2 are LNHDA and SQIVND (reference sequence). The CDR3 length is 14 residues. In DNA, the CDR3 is TGTGCCACCTCCGTCTCAGGGGTGGACCAGCCCCAGCATTTT. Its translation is CATSVSGVDQPQHF.

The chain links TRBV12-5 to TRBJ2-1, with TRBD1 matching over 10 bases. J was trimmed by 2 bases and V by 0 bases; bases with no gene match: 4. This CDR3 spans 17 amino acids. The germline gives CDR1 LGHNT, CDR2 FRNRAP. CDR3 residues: CASGLVLGTGAYNEQFF. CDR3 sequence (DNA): TGTGCTAGTGGTTTGGTACTTGGGACAGGGGCCTACAATGAGCAGTTCTTC.

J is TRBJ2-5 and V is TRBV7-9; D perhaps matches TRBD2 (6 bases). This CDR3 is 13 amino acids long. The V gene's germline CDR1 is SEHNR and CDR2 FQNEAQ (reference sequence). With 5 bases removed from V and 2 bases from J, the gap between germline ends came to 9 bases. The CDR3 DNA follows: TGTGCCAGCAGCCGGGGAGGTCAAGAGACCCAGTACTTC. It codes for CASSRGGQETQYF.

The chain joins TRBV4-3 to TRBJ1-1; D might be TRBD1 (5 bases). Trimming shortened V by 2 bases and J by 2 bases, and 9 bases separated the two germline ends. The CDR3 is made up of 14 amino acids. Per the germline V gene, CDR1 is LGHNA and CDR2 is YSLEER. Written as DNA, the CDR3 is TGCGCCAGCAGCCAAAGCAGGGCTAACACTGAAGCTTTCTTT. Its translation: CASSQSRANTEAFF.

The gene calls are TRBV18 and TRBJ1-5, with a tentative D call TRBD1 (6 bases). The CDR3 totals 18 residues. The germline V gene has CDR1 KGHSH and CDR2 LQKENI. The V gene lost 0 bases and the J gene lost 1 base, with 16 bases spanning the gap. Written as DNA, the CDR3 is TGTGCCAGCTCACCACCTGCCTCGGGGGGCGAGAGCAATCAGCCCCAGCATTTT. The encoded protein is CASSPPASGGESNQPQHF.

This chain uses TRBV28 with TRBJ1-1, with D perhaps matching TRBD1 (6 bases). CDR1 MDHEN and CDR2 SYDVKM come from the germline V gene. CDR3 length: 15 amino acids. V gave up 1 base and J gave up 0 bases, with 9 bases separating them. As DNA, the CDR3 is TGTGCCAGCAGTTTATACCAGGGGATGAACACTGAAGCTTTCTTT. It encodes CASSLYQGMNTEAFF. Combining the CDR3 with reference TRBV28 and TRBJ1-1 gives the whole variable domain DVKVTQSSRYLVKRTGEKVFLECVQDMDHENMFWYRQDPGLGLRLIYFSYDVKMKEKGDIPEGYSVSREKKERFSLILESASTNQTSMYLCASSLYQGMNTEAFFGQGTRLTVV.

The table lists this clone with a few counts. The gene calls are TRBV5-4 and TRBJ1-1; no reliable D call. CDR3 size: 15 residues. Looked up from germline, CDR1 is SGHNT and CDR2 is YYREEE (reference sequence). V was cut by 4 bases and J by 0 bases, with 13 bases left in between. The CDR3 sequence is CASSLTEKLNTEAFF. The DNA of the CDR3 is TGTGCCAGCAGCCTAACAGAGAAATTGAACACTGAAGCTTTCTTT.